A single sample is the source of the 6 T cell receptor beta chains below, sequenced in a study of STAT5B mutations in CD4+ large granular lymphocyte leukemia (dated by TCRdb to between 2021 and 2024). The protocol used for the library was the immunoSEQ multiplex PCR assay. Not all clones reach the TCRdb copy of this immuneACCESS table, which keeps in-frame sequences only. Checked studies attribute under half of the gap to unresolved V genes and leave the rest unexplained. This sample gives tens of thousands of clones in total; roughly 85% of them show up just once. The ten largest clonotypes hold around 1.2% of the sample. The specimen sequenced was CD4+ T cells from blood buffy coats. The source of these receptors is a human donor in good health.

The CDR3 DNA reads as TGTGCCAGCTCTTCGAGGACTCTACAAGAGACCCAGTACTTC. Amino acids: CASSSRTLQETQYF. The chain uses TRBV4-2 and TRBJ2-5, with a possible D match to TRBD2 (5 bases). Germline-derived CDR1 and CDR2 are LGHNA and YNFKEQ. V lost 8 bases and J 2 bases, leaving 15 bases between the germline ends. The CDR3 sequence is 14 residues long.

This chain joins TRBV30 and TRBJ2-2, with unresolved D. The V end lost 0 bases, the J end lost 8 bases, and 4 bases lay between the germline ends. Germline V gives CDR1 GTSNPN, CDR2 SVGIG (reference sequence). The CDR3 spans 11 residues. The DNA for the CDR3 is TGTGCCTGGAGTGTTTTAGGGGAGCTGTTTTTT. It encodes CAWSVLGELFF.

CDR3: CASSYDTPYEQYF. The CDR3 DNA reads TGCGCCAGCAGCTACGACACCCCCTACGAGCAGTACTTC. The chain links TRBV4-1 to TRBJ2-5; no clear D. The J call may not be correct, given that the DNA end is closer to TRBJ2-7. Germline CDR1 MGHRA, CDR2 YSYEKL. CDR3 length equals 13 residues.

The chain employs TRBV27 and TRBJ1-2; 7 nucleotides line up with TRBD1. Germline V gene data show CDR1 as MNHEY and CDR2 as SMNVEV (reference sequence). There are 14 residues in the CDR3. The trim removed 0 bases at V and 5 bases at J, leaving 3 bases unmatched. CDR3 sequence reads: CASSLSPGGYGYTF. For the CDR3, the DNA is TGTGCCAGCAGTTTATCCCCAGGGGGGTATGGCTACACCTTC.

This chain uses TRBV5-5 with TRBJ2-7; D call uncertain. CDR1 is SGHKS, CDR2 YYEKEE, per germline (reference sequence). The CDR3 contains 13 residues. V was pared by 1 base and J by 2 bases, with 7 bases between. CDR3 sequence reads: CASSLTPAYEQYF. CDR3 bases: TGTGCCAGCAGCTTGACACCAGCCTACGAGCAGTACTTC.

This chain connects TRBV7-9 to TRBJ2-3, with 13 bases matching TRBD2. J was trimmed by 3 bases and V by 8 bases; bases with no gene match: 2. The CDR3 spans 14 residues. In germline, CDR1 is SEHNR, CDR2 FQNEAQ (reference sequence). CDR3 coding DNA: TGTGCCAGCGGGACTAGCGGGAAAACAGATACGCAGTATTTT. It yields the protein CASGTSGKTDTQYF. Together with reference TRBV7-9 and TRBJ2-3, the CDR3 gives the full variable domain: DTGVSQNPRHKITKRGQNVTFRCDPISEHNRLYWYRQTLGQGPEFLTYFQNEAQLEKSRLLSDRFSAERPKGSFSTLEIQRTEQGDSAMYLCASGTSGKTDTQYFGPGTRLTVL.